The 32 T cell receptor beta chains listed next were all sequenced from one sample in a study of graft-versus-host responses after intestinal transplantation. Profiling relied on immunoSEQ multiplex PCR, and the TCRdb table lists in-frame clones only, not all of them. The sample records about 14,000 clones, approximately 85% being singletons. Sequencing used PBMCs, obtained after intestinal transplantation. The receptors were gathered from a human patient who received an intestinal transplant, so some T cells may come from the graft donor.

This chain uses TRBV19 with TRBJ2-1; no definite D call. Trimming took 2 bases from V and 10 from J, leaving 12 bases between them. Germline V lookup: CDR1 LNHDA, CDR2 SQIVND (reference sequence). This CDR3 contains 13 residues. The CDR3 region is CASSISGNTEQFF. DNA of the CDR3: TGTGCCAGTAGTATAAGTGGGAACACAGAGCAGTTCTTC.

Only a few counts were recorded for this clone. J is TRBJ2-1 and V is TRBV30, with 11 bases aligning to TRBD2. The trim removed 0 bases at V and 4 bases at J, leaving 8 bases unmatched. From germline, CDR1 is GTSNPN and CDR2 SVGIG (reference sequence). This CDR3 region has 17 residues. CDR3 sequence reads: CAWSVGWTSGFYNEQFF. The CDR3 coding sequence is TGTGCCTGGAGTGTAGGGTGGACTAGCGGGTTTTACAATGAGCAGTTCTTC.

This rearrangement joins TRBV27 to TRBJ2-7, with TRBD1 matching 11 bases. Trimming took 3 bases from V and 6 from J; bases not matched to a gene: 1. The CDR3 is 13 residues long. Germline V gives CDR1 MNHEY, CDR2 SMNVEV (reference sequence). The CDR3 here is CASSFGTGGEQYF. The CDR3 bases are TGTGCCAGCAGTTTCGGGACAGGGGGCGAGCAGTACTTC.

The V call is TRBV19, the J call TRBJ2-5; 8 nucleotides align to TRBD2. The DNA end lines up better with TRBJ2-7; the J call may be wrong. This CDR3 has 16 amino acids. CDR1 and CDR2 (germline): LNHDA, SQIVND (reference sequence). The CDR3 nucleotides are TGTGCCAGTAGTATCGGTTTTAGCGGGGTCACCTACGAGCAGTACTTC. Its protein is CASSIGFSGVTYEQYF.

This chain links TRBV5-1 with TRBJ1-1, with D unresolved. V was cut by 0 bases and J by 2 bases, with 8 bases left in between. The CDR3 extends over 14 amino acids. Germline CDR1 SGHRS, CDR2 YFSETQ. CDR3 amino acids: CASSLVSGNTEAFF. CDR3 sequence (DNA): TGCGCCAGCAGCTTGGTGTCAGGAAACACTGAAGCTTTCTTT.

The rearrangement links TRBV9 to TRBJ1-2, with 7 bases that match TRBD1. The V gene's germline CDR1 is SGDLS and CDR2 YYNGEE. This CDR3 is 14 amino acids long. After removal of 0 bases from V and 8 bases from J, the junction contained 7 bases not matched to a gene. For the CDR3, the DNA is TGTGCCAGCAGCGTAGTGGAGGGGGCTCGAGGCTACACCTTC. Protein product: CASSVVEGARGYTF.

The genes are TRBV5-4 and TRBJ2-7; D not certain. CDR1 and CDR2 from the germline V gene are SGHNT and YYREEE (reference sequence). V was shortened by 0 bases and J by 4 bases, with 2 bases between the two germline ends. The CDR3 runs to 11 residues. This CDR3 reads CASSLGYEQYF. In nucleotides, the CDR3 is TGTGCCAGCAGCTTGGGGTACGAGCAGTACTTC.

CDR3 DNA sequence: TGCGCCAGCAGCTTGGGGACAGTTTCCAACAATGAGCAGTTCTTC. Translating it yields CASSLGTVSNNEQFF. The V call is TRBV5-1, the J call TRBJ2-1; possibly TRBD1 for D (6 bases). Trimming cost V 0 bases and J 5 bases, with 12 bases left between them. This CDR3 comprises 15 residues. Germline-derived CDR1 and CDR2 are SGHRS and YFSETQ.

This clone was detected a few times. The genes are TRBV7-2 and TRBJ2-7; D gene unclear. V lost 5 bases and J 0 bases, leaving 2 bases between the germline ends. The length of the CDR3 is 11 residues. The germline V gene encodes CDR1 SGHTA and CDR2 FQGNSA. The CDR3 loop is CASSHSYEQYF. The CDR3 coding sequence is TGTGCCAGCAGCCACTCCTACGAGCAGTACTTC.

This chain links TRBV30 with TRBJ1-2; 7 nucleotides line up with TRBD1. The CDR3 runs to 16 residues. V lost 0 bases, J lost 8 bases, and 15 bases stayed unmatched. Germline loops: CDR1 GTSNPN, CDR2 SVGIG (reference sequence). DNA for the CDR3: TGTGCCTGGAGTGTAGGGGGGACAGCCCTCCTGAGGGGCTACACCTTC. It translates to CAWSVGGTALLRGYTF.

The count of this clone is one. V is TRBV6-5 and J is TRBJ2-7, with 7 bases identical to TRBD1. CDR1 MNHEY and CDR2 SVGAGI come from the germline V gene. CDR3 length: 14 amino acids. V lost 5 bases, J lost 5 bases, and 9 bases stayed unmatched. This CDR3 is CASSTQGTNDEQYF. The CDR3 DNA is TGTGCCAGCAGTACACAGGGGACCAACGACGAGCAGTACTTC.

CDR3 residues: CASSAQGSAPTYEQYF. CDR3 DNA: TGTGCCAGCAGCGCGCAGGGTTCGGCCCCCACCTACGAGCAGTACTTC. The chain recombines TRBV7-6 with TRBJ2-7, with D perhaps TRBD1 (5 bases). V was shortened by 5 bases and J by 2 bases, with 19 bases between the two germline ends. This CDR3 has 16 amino acids. The germline CDR1 and CDR2 sequences are SGHVS and FNYEAQ.

The rearrangement links TRBV28 to TRBJ2-5; D gene unclear. The V gene lost 6 bases and the J gene lost 5 bases, with 10 bases spanning the gap. This CDR3 contains 12 residues. Germline-derived CDR1 and CDR2 are MDHEN and SYDVKM. DNA of the CDR3: TGTGCCAGCAGCTCCGGTTGGGAGACCCAGTACTTC. This encodes CASSSGWETQYF.

The V call is TRBV5-1, the J call TRBJ2-2, with 10 bases lining up with TRBD2. Germline V gives CDR1 SGHRS, CDR2 YFSETQ. V was clipped by 4 bases and J by 5 bases; unmatched bases: 8. The CDR3 has 16 residues. In DNA, the CDR3 is TGCGCCAGCAGCAAACCGGGACTAGCGATGACCGGGGAGCTGTTTTTT. It encodes CASSKPGLAMTGELFF.

J is TRBJ2-3 and V is TRBV6-5; D is unresolved. The germline CDR1 and CDR2 sequences are MNHEY and SVGAGI. Trimming shortened V by 6 bases and J by 7 bases, and 14 bases separated the two germline ends. The CDR3 extends over 13 amino acids. CDR3 residues: CASSLSVIYTQYF. The CDR3 DNA follows: TGTGCCAGCAGCCTTAGTGTAATTTATACGCAGTATTTT.

V gene TRBV29-1 combines with J gene TRBJ2-1; TRBD1 might be the D (6 bases). Trimming stripped 5 bases from V and 5 bases from J, with 10 bases between. The germline V gene has CDR1 SQVTM and CDR2 ANQGSEA. The length of the CDR3 is 12 residues. CDR3 sequence (DNA): TGCAGCGTTCGCAGGGGCCACAATGAGCAGTTCTTC. Translating gives CSVRRGHNEQFF.

V and J are TRBV27 and TRBJ2-5; 7 bases agree with TRBD2. The germline V gene encodes CDR1 MNHEY and CDR2 SMNVEV (reference sequence). Trimming took 6 bases from V and 5 from J; bases not matched to a gene: 9. The CDR3 is made up of 14 amino acids. This CDR3 is CASRKGRGRETQYF. The CDR3 DNA sequence: TGTGCCAGCAGAAAAGGGAGGGGCCGCGAGACCCAGTACTTC.

Relative to its sample, this clone is medium-sized. The chain links TRBV5-4 to TRBJ2-1, with TRBD2 identical over 7 bases. The CDR3 loop spans 13 amino acids. Germline loops: CDR1 SGHNT, CDR2 YYREEE (reference sequence). V was clipped by 9 bases and J by 5 bases; unmatched bases: 8. CDR3 protein: CATGGGRHNEQFF. CDR3 sequence (DNA): TGTGCCACGGGCGGGGGACGTCACAATGAGCAGTTCTTC.

J is TRBJ2-3 and V is TRBV7-8; TRBD2 aligns across 9 bases. The CDR3 is 17 amino acids. Germline CDR1 is SGHVS and CDR2 is FQNEAQ. Losses at the gene ends were 5 bases for V and 0 bases for J; bases not matched to a gene: 9. CDR3 nucleotide sequence: TGTGCCAGCAGCGGTAGCGGGAGAGCATCTAGCACAGATACGCAGTATTTT. This translates into CASSGSGRASSTDTQYF. Full variable domain (outside the CDR3, taken from reference TRBV7-8 and TRBJ2-3): GAGVSQSPRYKVAKRGQDVALRCDPISGHVSLFWYQQALGQGPEFLTYFQNEAQLDKSGLPSDRFFAERPEGSVSTLKIQRTQQEDSAVYLCASSGSGRASSTDTQYFGPGTRLTVL.

The chain links TRBV7-9 to TRBJ2-7, with no clear D. Trimming shortened V by 4 bases and J by 4 bases, and 11 bases separated the two germline ends. This CDR3 contains 13 residues. From germline, CDR1 is SEHNR and CDR2 FQNEAQ (reference sequence). The CDR3 bases are TGTGCCAGCAGCTCCCCTACTGGGTACGAGCAGTACTTC. Amino acid sequence: CASSSPTGYEQYF.

V gene TRBV30 combines with J gene TRBJ1-1; the D is unclear. The germline CDR1 and CDR2 sequences are GTSNPN and SVGIG (reference sequence). Trimming removed 4 bases from V and 3 bases from J, with 21 bases in between. The CDR3 has 16 residues. The chain's CDR3 is CAWTRPRAGSYTEAFF. The CDR3 DNA reads as TGTGCCTGGACCCGCCCCCGGGCTGGAAGTTACACTGAAGCTTTCTTT.

The V gene is TRBV4-1, the J gene TRBJ2-1, with D possibly called TRBD1 or TRBD2 (6 bases each). The V end lost 0 bases, the J end lost 2 bases, and 14 bases lay between the germline ends. Germline V CDR1 and CDR2: MGHRA, YSYEKL. The CDR3 length is 17 residues. The CDR3 here is CASSQDQPGAPYNEQFF. CDR3 DNA: TGCGCCAGCAGCCAAGATCAACCGGGGGCGCCCTACAATGAGCAGTTCTTC.

V usage is TRBV5-4 and J usage is TRBJ2-7; the D is unclear. Germline CDR1 and CDR2: SGHNT and YYREEE (reference sequence). The CDR3 length is 12 residues. The V end was cut by 0 bases, the J end by 3 bases, with 4 bases between. Here the CDR3 DNA reads TGTGCCAGCAGCTTGGAGGGCTACGAGCAGTACTTC. Translating gives CASSLEGYEQYF. Together with reference TRBV5-4 and TRBJ2-7, the CDR3 gives the full variable domain: ETGVTQSPTHLIKTRGQQVTLRCSSQSGHNTVSWYQQALGQGPQFIFQYYREEENGRGNFPPRFSGLQFPNYSSELNVNALELDDSALYLCASSLEGYEQYFGPGTRLTVT.

The chain couples TRBV30 to TRBJ2-3; D not certain. Per germline, CDR1 GTSNPN and CDR2 SVGIG (reference sequence). Between the trimmed V and J ends, which lost 5 bases and 5 bases, there was a span of 11 bases. The CDR3 runs 12 residues. CDR3 nucleotide sequence: TGTGCCTGGGGTTCCCCCGTAGATACGCAGTATTTT. It is translated as CAWGSPVDTQYF.

The CDR3 is CASSRLGGYNEQFF. The CDR3 region has the DNA TGTGCCAGTAGTAGACTAGGGGGCTACAATGAGCAGTTCTTC. The V and J genes are TRBV19 and TRBJ2-1; D is perhaps TRBD1 or TRBD2 (6 bases each). The CDR3 contains 14 residues. Trimming shortened V by 4 bases and J by 3 bases, and 10 bases separated the two germline ends. Germline CDR1 and CDR2: LNHDA and SQIVND (reference sequence).

V gene TRBV5-1 combines with J gene TRBJ1-1, with TRBD1 matching over 12 bases. This CDR3 contains 17 residues. J gave up 0 bases and V 4 bases, and 7 bases lay outside the gene matches. Germline values: CDR1 SGHRS, CDR2 YFSETQ. The CDR3: CASSTGQGANMNTEAFF. The CDR3 nucleotides read TGCGCCAGCAGCACGGGACAGGGGGCAAACATGAACACTGAAGCTTTCTTT.

This rearrangement joins TRBV6-6 to TRBJ1-2, with no clear D. V shed 0 bases and J shed 1 base, with 6 bases lying between them. The CDR3 sequence is 14 residues long. CDR1 and CDR2 (germline): MNHNY, SVGAGI (reference sequence). CDR3 sequence (DNA): TGTGCCAGCAGTTACTCGACTATTAACTATGGCTACACCTTC. Translation gives CASSYSTINYGYTF.

The genes are TRBV11-3 and TRBJ1-1, with 7 bases matching TRBD1. This CDR3 has 13 residues. Germline lookup yields CDR1 SGHNT and CDR2 YENEEA. V trimming: 6 bases; J trimming: 1 base; junction bases outside the gene matches: 2. Here the CDR3 DNA reads TGTGCCAGCAGTCGGGACAGGAACACTGAAGCTTTCTTT. Its protein is CASSRDRNTEAFF.

This chain connects TRBV19 to TRBJ2-1; TRBD2 matches 8 bases. The germline V gene encodes CDR1 LNHDA and CDR2 SQIVND (reference sequence). This CDR3 is 14 amino acids long. V was pared by 3 bases and J by 9 bases, with 7 bases of the junction left unmatched. DNA for the CDR3: TGTGCCAGTAGTATTAAGGGACTAGGGATTGAGCAGTTCTTC. Encoded protein: CASSIKGLGIEQFF.

As for this clone: The sample holds other DNA sequences that translate to the same CDR3. The genes are TRBV5-1 and TRBJ2-2; either TRBD1 or TRBD2 may fit D (5 bases each). Per the germline V gene, CDR1 is SGHRS and CDR2 is YFSETQ. Deletions cut 2 bases from V and 7 bases from J, with 9 bases between. This CDR3 is built from 13 residues. As DNA, the CDR3 is TGCGCCAGCAGCTTAGAGGGGAACGGGGAGCTGTTTTTT. This codes for CASSLEGNGELFF.

This chain uses TRBV18 with TRBJ1-1, with 9 bases lining up with TRBD1. The CDR3 totals 13 residues. Germline V lookup: CDR1 KGHSH, CDR2 LQKENI. J gave up 4 bases and V 3 bases, and 0 bases lay outside the gene matches. CDR3 residues: CASSPGQGTEAFF. CDR3 nucleotides: TGTGCCAGCTCACCGGGACAGGGCACTGAAGCTTTCTTT.

This clone has more than one count but fewer than ten. The chain joins TRBV7-8 to TRBJ2-1; 8 bases agree with TRBD2. This CDR3 region has 15 residues. CDR1 and CDR2 from the germline V gene are SGHVS and FQNEAQ. Unmatched junction bases numbered 11, after V lost 5 bases and J lost 8 bases. The CDR3 region has the DNA TGTGCCAGCAGCCCTATGGGGGCGGGAGGTGATGAGCAGTTCTTC. This sequence encodes CASSPMGAGGDEQFF.